This is a list of T cell receptor beta chains from one sample in a study of blood T cell repertoires in COVID-19. TCRdb's table, derived via immunoSEQ multiplex PCR, lists solely in-frame clones and lacks some. The sample has approximately 290,000 clones; 70% to 90% are singletons. The sample was PBMCs or T cells enriched from blood (not recorded which). Source of these receptors: a woman aged 25 to 39 who had recovered from COVID-19. The CDR3 runs from the conserved cysteine through the conserved F or W. The D gene is left open where the match is weak. Size is omitted from some rows. Given values are once, few, many or a class for expanded clones.

V gene	J gene	clone size	D gene	CDR3 protein	CDR3 DNA
TRBV28	TRBJ2-5	NA	TRBD2	CASSLPPGGRETQYF	TGTGCCAGCAGTTTACCTCCGGGGGGGAGAGAGACCCAGTACTTC
TRBV3-1/TRBV3-2	TRBJ1-4	NA	NA	CASSQEGEYQNEKLFF	TGTGCCAGCAGCCAAGAAGGAGAATACCAGAATGAAAAACTGTTTTTT
TRBV9	TRBJ2-2	NA	NA	CASSVSRGGTVTFTGELFF	TGTGCCAGCAGCGTATCCCGAGGCGGGACTGTCACTTTCACCGGGGAGCTGTTTTTT
TRBV7-9	TRBJ2-4	NA	TRBD1	CASSPGTVERVLAKNIQYF	TGTGCCAGCAGCCCGGGGACAGTGGAGAGGGTTCTAGCCAAAAACATTCAGTACTTC
TRBV6-5	TRBJ1-2	few	TRBD1	CASSTRTGLAGGYTF	TGTGCCAGCAGTACTCGGACAGGGTTGGCGGGAGGCTACACCTTC
TRBV29-1	TRBJ1-1	NA	NA	CSVIADEAFF	TGCAGCGTTATCGCGGATGAAGCTTTCTTT
TRBV5-8	TRBJ1-6	NA	TRBD1	CASSLEGGRYSPLHF	TGTGCCAGCAGCTTGGAAGGGGGCCGGTATTCACCCCTCCACTTT
TRBV19	TRBJ1-1	NA	NA	CASSTNRVAEAFF	TGTGCCAGTAGTACAAACAGGGTAGCTGAAGCTTTCTTT
TRBV2	TRBJ1-1	NA	TRBD1	CASKDRQGPTEAFF	TGTGCCAGCAAGGATAGACAGGGGCCCACTGAAGCTTTCTTT
TRBV7-2	TRBJ2-2	NA	TRBD1	CASSLDRLAGELFF	TGTGCCAGCAGCTTGGACAGGTTGGCCGGGGAGCTGTTTTTT
TRBV24-1	TRBJ1-1	NA	NA	CATSEQANTEAFF	TGTGCCACCAGTGAACAGGCCAACACTGAAGCTTTCTTT
TRBV11-2	TRBJ2-1	NA	NA	CASSLVYEQFF	TGTGCCAGCAGCTTAGTATATGAGCAGTTCTTC
TRBV18	TRBJ1-3	NA	TRBD1	CASSTGTDSGNTIYF	TGTGCCAGCTCAACCGGGACAGACTCTGGAAACACCATATATTTT
TRBV19	TRBJ1-1	once	NA	CASRARDTEAFF	TGTGCCAGTAGGGCCAGGGACACTGAAGCTTTCTTT
TRBV5-6	TRBJ1-2	NA	NA	CASSLGGGGYTF	TGTGCCAGCAGCTTGGGCGGAGGCGGCTACACCTTC